Shown below are 8 T cell receptor beta chains from a single sample sequenced in a study of OX40 agonist ivuxolimab in advanced cancers. Library construction relied on the immunoSEQ multiplex PCR assay. TCRdb retrieved this table from immuneACCESS and kept in-frame rearrangements only. Not all clones are present; in checked studies, unresolved V genes account for under half, and no reason is known for the remainder. For this sample the table gives about 100,000 clones, of which approximately 90% were detected only once. Less than 0.2% of the sample lies in the top ten. The sample consisted of CD4+ or CD8+ T cells sorted from blood, taken in a trial of the OX40 agonist ivuxolimab. The receptor source for this set is an adult with an advanced solid tumor such as melanoma, head and neck, liver or kidney cancer.

The chain has TRBV9 and TRBJ2-7; D unresolved. This CDR3 region has 15 residues. Germline V lookup: CDR1 SGDLS, CDR2 YYNGEE. The V gene lost 3 bases and the J gene lost 2 bases, with 15 bases spanning the gap. CDR3 region: CASSARPATPYEQYF. CDR3 coding DNA: TGTGCCAGCAGCGCAAGGCCCGCTACTCCCTACGAGCAGTACTTC. Looking up the rest from reference TRBV9 and TRBJ2-7 gives the full variable domain: DSGVTQTPKHLITATGQRVTLRCSPRSGDLSVYWYQQSLDQGLQFLIQYYNGEERAKGNILERFSAQQFPDLHSELNLSSLELGDSALYFCASSARPATPYEQYFGPGTRLTVT.

V usage is TRBV28 and J usage is TRBJ2-7; D possibly uses TRBD1 or TRBD2 (6 bases each). Deletions cut 6 bases from V and 2 bases from J, with 14 bases between. Germline CDR1 is MDHEN and CDR2 is SYDVKM. The CDR3 length is 14 residues. As DNA, the CDR3 is TGTGCCAGCAGGTTTTCGCGGGACACCTACGAGCAGTACTTC. Its translation: CASRFSRDTYEQYF.

The J gene is TRBJ1-5, the V gene TRBV7-8; possible D gene TRBD1, 5 bases. The CDR3 runs to 14 residues. V dropped 1 base and J dropped 9 bases, with 13 bases sitting between them. Per germline, CDR1 SGHVS and CDR2 FQNEAQ. The CDR3 bases are TGTGCCAGCAGCTTAGTAGGGACCTTTTGGCCCCAGCATTTT. As protein: CASSLVGTFWPQHF.

This clone was counted a single time. The chain uses TRBV19 and TRBJ2-4; 12 positions match TRBD2. Germline loops: CDR1 LNHDA, CDR2 SQIVND (reference sequence). The junction had 10 bases not matched to a gene; V was cut back by 5 bases and J by 2 bases. The CDR3 is 18 amino acids. DNA for the CDR3: TGTGCCAGTAGTCTCCCTAGCGGGGGGGCCCTATCCAAAAACATTCAGTACTTC. Its translation is CASSLPSGGALSKNIQYF.

This clone has a single count. The rearrangement joins TRBV15 to TRBJ1-1; 9 bases align to TRBD1. Germline lookup yields CDR1 LNHNV and CDR2 YYDKDF (reference sequence). The CDR3 is 14 amino acids. V dropped 4 bases and J dropped 3; count of bases not matched to a gene: 3. This chain's CDR3 is CATSTGTGHTEAFF. The CDR3 DNA reads as TGTGCCACCAGCACGGGGACAGGGCACACTGAAGCTTTCTTT.

The chain employs TRBV6-1 and TRBJ2-3, with 8 bases that match TRBD1. There are 15 residues in the CDR3. CDR1 MNHNS and CDR2 SASEGT come from the germline V gene. V shed 4 bases, J shed 1 base, and the junction held 4 bases outside the gene matches. The CDR3 DNA is TGTGCCAGCAGTGTCGACAGGGGAGGCACAGATACGCAGTATTTT. Translation gives CASSVDRGGTDTQYF.

The rearrangement links TRBV30 to TRBJ1-2; D uncertain. CDR1 and CDR2 from the germline V gene are GTSNPN and SVGIG (reference sequence). V was clipped by 1 base and J by 3 bases, with 6 bases between them. The CDR3 covers 12 residues. The CDR3 spells CAWSGGDYGYTF. DNA for the CDR3: TGTGCCTGGAGTGGGGGAGACTATGGCTACACCTTC. The whole variable domain, filled in from reference TRBV30 and TRBJ1-2, reads SQTIHQWPATLVQPVGSPLSLECTVEGTSNPNLYWYRQAAGRGLQLLFYSVGIGQISSEVPQNLSASRPQDRQFILSSKKLLLSDSGFYLCAWSGGDYGYTFGSGTRLTVV.

The chain employs TRBV7-3 and TRBJ1-2; D might be TRBD1 (5 bases). CDR3 size: 15 residues. CDR1 and CDR2 (germline): SGHTA, FQGTGA. Between the trimmed V and J ends, which lost 5 bases and 0 bases, there was a span of 13 bases. CDR3 nucleotide sequence: TGTGCCAGCAGCCAAGACAGACTTACTAACTATGGCTACACCTTC. It is translated as CASSQDRLTNYGYTF. Full variable domain (outside the CDR3, taken from reference TRBV7-3 and TRBJ1-2): GAGVSQTPSNKVTEKGKYVELRCDPISGHTALYWYRQSLGQGPEFLIYFQGTGAADDSGLPNDRFFAVRPEGSVSTLKIQRTERGDSAVYLCASSQDRLTNYGYTFGSGTRLTVV.